The TCR beta chain described here comes from a study of blood T cell repertoires in COVID-19. The V gene lost 0 bases and the J gene lost 4 bases, with 4 bases spanning the gap. In germline, CDR1 is SEHNR, CDR2 FQNEAQ (reference sequence). This CDR3 has 13 amino acids. Clones were sequenced by immunoSEQ multiplex PCR, and TCRdb holds only the in-frame ones, with some missing. The data contain a few hundred thousand clones, around 85% of them seen just once; the ten biggest clones take up approximately 5%. Input material: peripheral blood. This receptor was obtained from a man between 50 and 59 years old with active or convalescent COVID-19. The gene calls are TRBV7-9 and TRBJ2-1; D remains unclear. CDR3: CASSLASYNEQFF. The DNA of the CDR3 is TGTGCCAGCAGCTTAGCGTCGTACAATGAGCAGTTCTTC.